The sequence of this TCR beta chain was determined in a study of blood T cells in healthy people across ages. Study conclusions and caveats: Naive CD4+ cell counts and diversity both ran higher in long-lived than in aged donors. The recorded TCR beta diversity per million T cells decreased in a roughly linear manner with age. With naive T cell percentage, TCR beta diversity showed a strong correlation.

The CDR3 spans 14 residues. Germline V gives CDR1 MDHEN, CDR2 SYDVKM. Comments on this clonotype: The antigen remains undetermined. At one end the junction does not follow the germline gene, possibly because of a read error.

A second PCR, run for about 7 to 11 cycles, used a sample-barcoded 5' primer plus a J-beta primer mix. Carrying 12 random nucleotides, a template-switch adaptor labeled each individual cDNA molecule. TCRdb re-analysed the 5' RACE reads in MiXCR, keeping a single row per CDR3 protein. The sample includes about 800,000 distinct CDR3 sequences, more than 35% of them seen just once. Sequencing was carried out using blood. The receptor was isolated from an elderly man in good health. V is TRBV28 and J is TRBJ2-1; 11 nucleotides agree with TRBD2. The CDR3 DNA follows: TGTGTCAGCAGTTTAGCTAGCGGGGGGAATGAGCAGTTCTTC. It encodes CVSSLASGGNEQFF.